The T cell receptor beta chain under discussion was sequenced for a study of shared clonotypes between healthy human individuals. CDR1 is SGHNT, CDR2 YENEEA, per germline. V was clipped by 5 bases and J by 8 bases, with 18 bases between them. This CDR3 has 14 residues. Sequencing was at deep level. Per the original data handling: Filtering differed because ImmunoSEQ produced junction-only sequences that carried no quality scores. The data were produced by immunoSEQ multiplex PCR, yet TCRdb's version contains in-frame clones alone and is incomplete. The DNA was the basis for D and trimming; V, J and clone size are from that table. The table lists about half a million clones, almost 80% of them singletons, with about 11% in the top ten. Recent acute infections and vaccinations were absent in the healthy HIV-negative adult donors. Donors were Caucasian adults residing in Nashville, Tennessee, USA.

The sample taken for sequencing was PBMCs. This sequence originates from a woman aged 40 to 50 in good health. Some clones in this sample may be carry-over from other donors' samples. The V and J genes are TRBV11-3 and TRBJ1-1, with a weak D call TRBD1 (6 bases). As DNA, the CDR3 is TGTGCCAGCAGCGCGTCCTGGACAGAAACGGAAGCTTTCTTT. Amino acid sequence: CASSASWTETEAFF.